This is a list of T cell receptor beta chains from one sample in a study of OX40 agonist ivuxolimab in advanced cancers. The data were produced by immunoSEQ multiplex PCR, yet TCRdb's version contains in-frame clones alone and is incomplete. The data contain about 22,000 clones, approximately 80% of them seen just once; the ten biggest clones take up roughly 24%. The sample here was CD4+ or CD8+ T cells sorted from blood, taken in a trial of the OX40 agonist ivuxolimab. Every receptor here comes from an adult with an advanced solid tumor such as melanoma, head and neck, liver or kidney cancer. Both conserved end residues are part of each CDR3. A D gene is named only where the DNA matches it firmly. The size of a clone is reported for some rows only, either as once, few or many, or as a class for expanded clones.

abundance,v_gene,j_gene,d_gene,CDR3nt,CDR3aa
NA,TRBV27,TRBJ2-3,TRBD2,TGTGCCAGCAGTCCACTAGCGGGAGTAAGAGATACGCAGTATTTT,CASSPLAGVRDTQYF
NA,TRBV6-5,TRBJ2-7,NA,TGTGCCAGCAGTTACTCCCAGGGTACGTACGAGCAGTACTTC,CASSYSQGTYEQYF
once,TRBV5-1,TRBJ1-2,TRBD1,TGCGCCAGCAGCTTCTCTATGGGACAGGGAATCTATGGCTACACCTTC,CASSFSMGQGIYGYTF
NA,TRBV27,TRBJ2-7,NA,TGTGCCAGCAGTTGGGCAGGACCTTACGAGCAGTACTTC,CASSWAGPYEQYF
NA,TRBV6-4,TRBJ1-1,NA,TGTGCCAGCAGTAGTTCAGGAAACACTGAAGCTTTCTTT,CASSSSGNTEAFF
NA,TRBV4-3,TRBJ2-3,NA,TGCGCCAGCAGCCGTGGGTTCGCAGATACGCAGTATTTT,CASSRGFADTQYF
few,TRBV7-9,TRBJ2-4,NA,TGTGCCAGCAGCGGGGGAGCCAAAAACATTCAGTACTTC,CASSGGAKNIQYF
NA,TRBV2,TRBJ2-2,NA,TGTGCGAGTCTGGATTTCGGGGAGCTGTTTTTT,CASLDFGELFF
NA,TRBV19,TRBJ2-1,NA,TGTGCCAGCTCGATCGGCCCGGAGGGCAATGAGCAGTTCTTC,CASSIGPEGNEQFF
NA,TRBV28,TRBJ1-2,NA,TGTGCCGCCACAGGGAACTATGGCTACACCTTC,CAATGNYGYTF
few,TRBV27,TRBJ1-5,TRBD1,TGTGCCAGCAGTTATGCCGCCGGGACAGGGTTCTATCCCCAGCATTTT,CASSYAAGTGFYPQHF
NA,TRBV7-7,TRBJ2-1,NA,TGTGCCAGCAGCCGGACACCCTCTAATGAGCAGTTCTTC,CASSRTPSNEQFF
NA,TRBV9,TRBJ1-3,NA,TGTGCCAGCAGCGTAGACAAAAAGCAGGGCTCTGGAAACACCATATATTTT,CASSVDKKQGSGNTIYF
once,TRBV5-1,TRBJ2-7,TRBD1,TGCGCCAGCAGCTTGGGGCCGGCGGGACAGGGCTACGAGCAGTACTTC,CASSLGPAGQGYEQYF
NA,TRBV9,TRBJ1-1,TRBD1,TGTGCCAGCAGCGCCGACAGGGGGCTTTACCCTGGAGCTTTCTTT,CASSADRGLYPGAFF
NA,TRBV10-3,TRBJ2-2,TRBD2,TGTGCCATCAGTGACCTAGCGGGAGCCCCGAACACCGGGGAGCTGTTTTTT,CAISDLAGAPNTGELFF
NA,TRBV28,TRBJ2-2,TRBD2,TGTGCCAGCTGCGGGGCTAGCGGGATAGGGTACACCGGGGAGCTGTTTTTT,CASCGASGIGYTGELFF
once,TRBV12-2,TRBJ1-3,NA,TGTGCAAGTCGCTTAGATAAGGGATTAGGCCGGCCTGGCTCTGGAAACACCATATATTTT,CASRLDKGLGRPGSGNTIYF
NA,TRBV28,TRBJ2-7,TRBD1,TGTGCCAGCAGTACAGGGGTCGAGCAGTACTTC,CASSTGVEQYF
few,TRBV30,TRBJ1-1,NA,TGTGCCTGGTCAACGGGCCTAGCGAACACTGAAGCTTTCTTT,CAWSTGLANTEAFF
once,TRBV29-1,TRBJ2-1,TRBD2,TGCAGCGCCCAGGGACTAGCGGGGGCCAACCGGGGAAATGAGCAGTTCTTC,CSAQGLAGANRGNEQFF
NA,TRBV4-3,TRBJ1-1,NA,TGCGCCAGCAGCCAAAACACAGGGAGTGGTACTGAAGCTTTCTTT,CASSQNTGSGTEAFF
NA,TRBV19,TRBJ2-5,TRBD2,TGTGCCAGTAAGATAGCGGGGTTCCAAGAGACCCAGTACTTC,CASKIAGFQETQYF
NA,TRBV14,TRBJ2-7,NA,TGTGCCAGCAGCCCAGAGCAGGGTACCTACGAGCAGTACTTC,CASSPEQGTYEQYF
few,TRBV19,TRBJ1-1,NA,TGTGCCAGTAGGTACGGGAGCGAAGCTTTCTTT,CASRYGSEAFF
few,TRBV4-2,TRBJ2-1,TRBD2,TGTGCCAGCGCGGGACTACCTTACAATGAGCAGTTCTTC,CASAGLPYNEQFF
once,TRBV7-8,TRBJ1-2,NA,TGTGCCAGCAGCTTACGCGGGGCAAACTATGGCTACACCTTC,CASSLRGANYGYTF
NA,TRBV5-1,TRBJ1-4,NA,TGCGCCAGCAGCTTGGTAGCGGGAGGGCATGAAAAACTGTTTTTT,CASSLVAGGHEKLFF
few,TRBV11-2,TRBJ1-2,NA,TGTGCCAGCAGCATTCCCGGGGAGAACTATGGCTACACCTTC,CASSIPGENYGYTF
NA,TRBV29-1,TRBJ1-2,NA,TGCAGCGCTGGCCCCCCCGAAGGCGGAGAAATCTATGGCTACACCTTC,CSAGPPEGGEIYGYTF
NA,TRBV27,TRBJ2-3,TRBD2,TGTGCCAGCAGTTTATCGGCGGGACTAGCGAGCACAGATACGCAGTATTTT,CASSLSAGLASTDTQYF
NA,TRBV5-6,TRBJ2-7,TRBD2,TGTGCCAGCAGCGTAGCGGGGGGGGCCACCTACGAGCAGTACTTC,CASSVAGGATYEQYF
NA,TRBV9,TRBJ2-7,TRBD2,TGTGCCAGCAGCTCTTCTAGCGGATCCTACGAGCAGTACTTC,CASSSSSGSYEQYF
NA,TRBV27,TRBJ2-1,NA,TGTGCCAGCAGCCCGATGGGGAATGAGCAGTTCTTC,CASSPMGNEQFF
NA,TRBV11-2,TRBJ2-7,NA,TGTGCCAGCAGCTTAATCGGCTACGAGCAGTACTTC,CASSLIGYEQYF